This T cell receptor beta chain was found in a study of cytomegalovirus exposure and HLA in healthy donors. Study-level information: For the roughly 400 genotyped donors, approximately 82% fell within the Caucasian-associated ancestry cluster. Study-wide results and limits: A few chains linked to CMV were shown in vitro to be specific for CMV antigens. Reportedly, diagnosis of cytomegalovirus status by the classifier showed high specificity and sensitivity. Later genetic work tied a missense DCLRE1C variant to beta-chain V and J trimming.

Remarks on this clone: No antigen is known for it. The junction differs from germline at one of its ends, possibly a read error.

The study ran its PCR with 60 Vbeta and 13 Jbeta primers. Data came from immunoSEQ multiplex PCR; TCRdb stores just in-frame clones and leaves some out. The table shows over 150,000 clones, with about 82% occurring only once. The CDR3 is 11 residues long. Germline values: CDR1 SEHNR, CDR2 FQNEAQ (reference sequence). The V gene is TRBV7-9, the J gene TRBJ1-1; D unclear. The specimen was PBMCs. The receptor's source is a woman aged 25 to 39 in good health and CMV-seropositive. The CDR3 DNA is TGTTCCAGCAGCTTTATCGCTGAAGCTTTCTTT. Protein product: CSSSFIAEAFF.